This T cell receptor beta chain was sequenced for a study of T cells in Graves' hyperthyroidism and ophthalmopathy (dated by TCRdb to the late 2010s). In the study overall: Peripheral blood was collected at initial diagnosis, before any treatment. To identify TCR V-J signatures that set the groups apart, the researchers used a discovery cohort of 100 patients, made up of 40 to 45 with Graves' ophthalmopathy and some 56 with stable Graves' hyperthyroidism. An independent validation cohort of around 19 hyperthyroidism patients and about 15 patients who later progressed to ophthalmopathy tested prospective prediction of ophthalmopathy. The 100 discovery patients were randomly split 7:3 into training and test sets. The study also compared thyroid tissue and blood T-cell repertoires from 6 or 7 Graves' hyperthyroidism patients. Once sampling was done, hyperthyroidism patients were given methimazole at a starting dose of 30 mg daily, whereas ophthalmopathy patients were given high-dose intravenous methylprednisolone. According to the paper, TCR Vbeta CDR3 sequencing was carried out on approximately 140 peripheral blood samples, which came from over 40 ophthalmopathy, around 75 hyperthyroidism and approximately 17 progressor patients.

Amplification of TCR beta CDR3 regions was carried out from RNA transcripts. For the first round of RT-PCR on the TCR CDR3, the HTBI primer set was used together with the Qiagen OneStep RT-PCR kit. The libraries were constructed in a second round of multiplex PCR and then size-selected and purified. Libraries were sequenced paired-end with 100 bp reads on an Illumina HiSeq2000. The paper's processing steps were these. SOAPnuke was used to process the raw data, throwing out any read that contained adapters or uncalled bases, had a mean Phred below 15, or lacked an exact constant-primer or identifier match. COPE v1.2.5 was used to merge high-quality paired reads, and clonotypes were defined as unique nucleotide sequences. MiTCR v1.1 was used to align the clonotypes against IMGT TRBV, TRBD and TRBJ reference segments. Only V-J combinations with frequency above 0.0001, covering 99% to 99.2% of repertoires, were analysed. The TCS score was defined as the ratio of F50 (clonal expansion) to E x V (chaos), calculated using BLOSUM62-based TCRdist between CDR3 peptides within each V-J. Welch's t-statistics and random forest reduced fewer than 600 V-J features to 10 to 15, which were used in a naive Bayes classifier (R e1071). TCRdb reprocessed the public reads (quality trimming at Q25 with fastp, clone calling with MiXCR) and kept in-frame beta chains. Rows are unified per CDR3 protein, each entry keeping the most common DNA and genes. These V and J calls rely on TCRdb rather than the paper's analysis. This sample has more than 600,000 distinct CDR3 sequences in its table, and about 17% of those were observed once. The ten largest clones capture around 8.1% of the sample.

The study at large found these results: Sample size was not statistically predetermined, and investigators were not blinded to group allocation. In validation, the model predicted progression to ophthalmopathy with approximately 71% sensitivity and approximately 78% specificity, a median of about six months before onset. A model built on a 13 V-J signature distinguished ophthalmopathy from stable hyperthyroidism, reaching 87.88% sensitivity and around 81% specificity in cross-validation and 80%/75% in testing. Most expanded thyroid clonotypes (frequency above 0.001) were also detected in blood, suggesting blood repertoires may reflect thyroid immune responses.

This clonotype was seen only a few times. What this receptor recognizes is not known. No per-base quality is available; no much larger clone lies one base away. CDR1 and CDR2 (SGHTA, FQGNSA) derive from the germline V gene. Germline trimming: 0 bases from V, 0 bases from J; junction bases outside gene matches: 9. The CDR3 numbers 18 residues from cysteine through phenylalanine. Of all the DNA, just the CDR3 is kept, 54 bases in frame from base 1. Stable Graves' hyperthyroidism was defined as no progression to ophthalmopathy during 18 months of follow-up. The hyperthyroidism patients were between 18 and 65 years old and newly diagnosed, with a disease duration of less than 2 months. Any patient with an uncontrolled infection, another autoimmune disease, pregnancy or lactation was excluded. Diagnoses were established on the basis of clinical symptoms, serum thyroxine and TRAb, thyroid ultrasound, and orbital computed tomography. Ficoll-Paque density gradient centrifugation was used to isolate PBMCs from 8 to 10 ml of fresh peripheral blood. Trizol reagent was used to extract total RNA, and RNA quality was then checked on an Agilent 2100 Bioanalyzer.

This TCR was sampled from a man younger than 35 with Graves' hyperthyroidism. The source material was blood. Recombination connected TRBV7-2 to TRBJ2-7; 9 bases in between match TRBD2. The CDR3: CASSLAWAGTSFSYEQYF. The DNA sequence is as follows: TGTGCCAGCAGCTTAGCTTGGGCCGGGACTAGCTTCTCCTACGAGCAGTACTTC.